This entry lists 9 T cell receptor beta chains sequenced from one sample in a study of the immune and genomic landscape of osteosarcoma. TCRdb's table, derived via immunoSEQ multiplex PCR, lists solely in-frame clones and lacks some. Here the sample spans over a thousand clones, about 80% being singletons. The material sequenced was primary tumor tissue from the femur. These receptors originate from a man aged 30-40 years with osteosarcoma.

The J gene is TRBJ2-4, the V gene TRBV7-2; D remains unclear. The germline V and J ends were trimmed by 1 base and 3 bases, with 16 bases remaining between them. The germline V gene has CDR1 SGHTA and CDR2 FQGNSA. CDR3 length: 17 residues. The CDR3: CASSLVFPPVVKNIQYF. In DNA, the CDR3 is TGTGCCAGCAGCTTAGTTTTCCCCCCAGTCGTCAAAAACATTCAGTACTTC.

This chain connects TRBV30 to TRBJ2-4, with D uncertain. The CDR3 is 14 residues long. From germline, CDR1 is GTSNPN and CDR2 SVGIG (reference sequence). The V end lost 4 bases, the J end lost 0 bases, and 10 bases lay between the germline ends. CDR3 nucleotides: TGTGCCTGGACTCCTCCCTTAGCCAAAAACATTCAGTACTTC. This translates into CAWTPPLAKNIQYF.

The rearrangement joins TRBV11-2 to TRBJ1-2; D remains unclear. Trimming removed 2 bases at V and 0 bases at J, with 7 bases between. This CDR3 spans 14 amino acids. Germline values: CDR1 SGHAT, CDR2 FQNNGV. The CDR3, as DNA: TGTGCCAGCAGCTTAACCAGAACTAACTATGGCTACACCTTC. It translates to CASSLTRTNYGYTF.

About this clone itself: A much larger clone sits a single nucleotide away, making a read error possible. The chain is built from TRBV7-1 and TRBJ2-7, with D uncertain. TRBV7-1 qualifies as an ORF whose function is uncertain. The ends were cut back, 4 bases at V and 0 bases at J, with 10 bases in the middle. The CDR3 sequence is 14 residues long. The CDR3 is CASSLTLSSYEQYV. CDR3 nucleotide sequence: TGTGCCAGCAGCTTGACTCTTAGCTCCTACGAGCAGTACGTC.

This clone was found a few times. This chain uses TRBV19 with TRBJ1-5; D is undetermined. The germline V and J ends were trimmed by 4 bases and 4 bases, with 2 bases remaining between them. Germline CDR1 is LNHDA and CDR2 is SQIVND (reference sequence). CDR3 size: 11 residues. The CDR3 protein is CASSKNQPQHF. The DNA for the CDR3 is TGTGCCAGTAGTAAAAATCAGCCCCAGCATTTT.

In its sample, this clone was seen a few times. This sequence joins TRBV7-9 and TRBJ2-1, with 10 bases lining up with TRBD2. This CDR3 has 16 amino acids. V lost 1 base to trimming and J lost 7 bases; unmatched junction nucleotides: 7. Germline assignment: CDR1 SEHNR and CDR2 FQNEAQ (reference sequence). CDR3 residues: CASSLGLAGARNEQFF. In nucleotides, the CDR3 is TGTGCCAGCAGCTTAGGGCTAGCGGGGGCGAGGAATGAGCAGTTCTTC.

The chain carries TRBV7-9 and TRBJ1-2, with a possible D match to TRBD1 (6 bases). Between the trimmed V and J ends, which lost 0 bases and 8 bases, there was a span of 19 bases. Germline CDR1 and CDR2: SEHNR and FQNEAQ (reference sequence). This CDR3 spans 16 amino acids. The chain's CDR3 is CASSLAGGAASAGYTF. The CDR3 region has the DNA TGTGCCAGCAGCTTAGCCGGGGGGGCGGCTTCCGCCGGCTACACCTTC. The complete variable domain, with remaining parts taken from reference TRBV7-9 and TRBJ1-2, reads DTGVSQNPRHKITKRGQNVTFRCDPISEHNRLYWYRQTLGQGPEFLTYFQNEAQLEKSRLLSDRFSAERPKGSFSTLEIQRTEQGDSAMYLCASSLAGGAASAGYTFGSGTRLTVV.

The chain carries TRBV28 and TRBJ2-3; a weak D match, TRBD2 (5 bases). The CDR3 sequence is 16 residues long. The V end was cut by 3 bases, the J end by 1 base, with 14 bases between. Germline V CDR1 and CDR2: MDHEN, SYDVKM. CDR3 bases: TGTGCCAGCAGTTTCCGGGCCGGGAAGGGCACAGATACGCAGTATTTT. This sequence encodes CASSFRAGKGTDTQYF. The entire variable domain, with the rest obtained from reference TRBV28 and TRBJ2-3, is as follows: DVKVTQSSRYLVKRTGEKVFLECVQDMDHENMFWYRQDPGLGLRLIYFSYDVKMKEKGDIPEGYSVSREKKERFSLILESASTNQTSMYLCASSFRAGKGTDTQYFGPGTRLTVL.

The V and J genes are TRBV28 and TRBJ1-2; 7 bases align to TRBD1. CDR3 length: 14 amino acids. CDR1 MDHEN and CDR2 SYDVKM come from the germline V gene. J was trimmed by 7 bases and V by 10 bases; bases with no gene match: 15. The CDR3 DNA is TGTGCCACCAGGTATATCAACAGGGGTAGTGGCTACACCTTC. Amino acid sequence: CATRYINRGSGYTF.